These 11 T cell receptor beta chains came from one sample sequenced in a study of blood T cells in healthy people across ages. For the second PCR, which ran for roughly 6 to 11 cycles, a sample-barcoded 5' primer and a J-beta primer mix were used. TCRdb independently ran MiXCR on the 5' RACE reads; one entry per CDR3 protein. This sample has approximately 1,000,000 distinct CDR3 sequences, with around 43% found just once. Material for sequencing was blood. The receptor source for this set is a woman aged 55-69 years in good health.

This chain connects TRBV20-1 to TRBJ1-4; D call uncertain. The CDR3 is 13 amino acids. Germline V lookup: CDR1 DFQATT, CDR2 SNEGSKA (reference sequence). Trimming pared 0 bases from V and 16 bases from J, leaving 18 bases between. This CDR3 is CSAREGFGPAPFF. The CDR3 nucleotides read TGCAGTGCTAGAGAAGGATTTGGCCCTGCTCCGTTTTTT.

V and J are TRBV3-1 and TRBJ2-2, with D possibly being TRBD1 or TRBD2 (5 bases each). V lost 2 bases, J lost 7 bases, and 11 bases lay in between. The germline V gene encodes CDR1 LGHDT and CDR2 YNNKEL (reference sequence). The CDR3 length is 14 residues. CDR3 nucleotides: TGTGCCAGCAGCCAAAGAGGGGCTGGCGGGGAGCTGTTTTTT. This sequence encodes CASSQRGAGGELFF.

V usage is TRBV7-9 and J usage is TRBJ1-2; 12 bases fit TRBD1. From germline, CDR1 is SEHNR and CDR2 FQNEAQ (reference sequence). The CDR3 sequence is 14 residues long. V gave up 6 bases and J gave up 7 bases; unmatched junction bases: 6. CDR3 DNA sequence: TGTGCCAGCAGGGGGACAGGGGGCTCCGTTGGCTACACCTTC. This encodes CASRGTGGSVGYTF.

V usage is TRBV18 and J usage is TRBJ2-1; 8 bases are a match to TRBD1. The length of the CDR3 is 16 residues. The V gene end was trimmed by 3 bases and the J gene end by 7 bases; junction bases not matched to a gene: 11. The V gene's germline CDR1 is KGHSH and CDR2 LQKENI. The CDR3 here is CASSPGAGGLLNEQFF. In DNA form, the CDR3 reads TGTGCCAGCTCACCTGGGGCAGGGGGCCTGTTGAATGAGCAGTTCTTC.

The chain has TRBV7-9 and TRBJ2-5; D remains ambiguous. V lost 5 bases to trimming and J lost 5 bases, with 12 bases between them. Germline CDR1 reads SEHNR; CDR2 reads FQNEAQ (reference sequence). The CDR3 contains 13 residues. The CDR3 DNA follows: TGTGCCAGCAGCCACCCCGGACGGGAGACCCAGTACTTC. This codes for CASSHPGRETQYF.

V usage is TRBV29-1 and J usage is TRBJ2-1, with D tentatively TRBD1 (5 bases). The CDR3 extends over 13 amino acids. The ends were cut back, 2 bases at V and 3 bases at J, with 8 bases in the middle. Germline V lookup: CDR1 SQVTM, CDR2 ANQGSEA. CDR3 residues: CSVEQGFYNEQFF. As DNA, the CDR3 is TGCAGCGTTGAACAGGGTTTCTACAATGAGCAGTTCTTC.

The chain has TRBV2 and TRBJ2-1; 11 bases are shared with TRBD2. With V trimmed by 3 bases and J by 5 bases, 6 bases remained unmatched. The CDR3 sequence is 16 residues long. CDR1 and CDR2 from the germline V gene are SNHLY and FYNNEI. The CDR3 reads CASSDVGLAAHNEQFF. Here the CDR3 DNA reads TGTGCCAGCAGTGACGTGGGACTAGCGGCCCACAATGAGCAGTTCTTC. The variable domain in full, with the rest retrieved from reference TRBV2 and TRBJ2-1, is EPEVTQTPSHQVTQMGQEVILRCVPISNHLYFYWYRQILGQKVEFLVSFYNNEISEKSEIFDDQFSVERPDGSNFTLKIRSTKLEDSAMYFCASSDVGLAAHNEQFFGPGTRLTVL.

CDR3 sequence: CASSNSFPTSPLHF. The CDR3 region has the DNA TGTGCCAGCAGCAACAGCTTCCCAACGTCACCCCTCCACTTT. The chain combines TRBV6-2 or TRBV6-3 with TRBJ1-6, with D hard to call. Trimming pared 6 bases from V and 10 bases from J, leaving 16 bases between. The CDR3 runs 14 residues. Germline lookup yields CDR1 MNHEY and CDR2 SVGEGT.

This clonotype was seen a handful of times. This rearrangement joins TRBV2 to TRBJ2-5; 11 positions match TRBD2. J gave up 4 bases and V 9 bases, and 7 bases lay outside the gene matches. CDR3 length: 14 residues. CDR1 and CDR2 from the germline V gene are SNHLY and FYNNEI. In DNA, the CDR3 is TGTGCCAGTCTGACTAGCGGGAAGGTAGAGACCCAGTACTTC. Amino acids: CASLTSGKVETQYF.

This clonotype was seen just once. This chain uses TRBV9 with TRBJ2-3, with D perhaps TRBD2 (6 bases). V was cut by 2 bases and J by 1 base, with 11 bases left in between. This CDR3 is built from 15 residues. The V gene's germline CDR1 is SGDLS and CDR2 YYNGEE. The CDR3 DNA reads as TGTGCCAGCAGCGTGGGGGGACTCCGCACAGATACGCAGTATTTT. This encodes CASSVGGLRTDTQYF.

V is TRBV7-9 and J is TRBJ1-2; 9 nucleotides line up with TRBD1. CDR1 is SEHNR and CDR2 is FQNEAQ in the germline V gene (reference sequence). V gave up 5 bases and J gave up 0 bases; unmatched junction bases: 7. CDR3 length equals 16 residues. The CDR3 DNA sequence: TGTGCCAGCAGCCCAGAGGGACAGGGACCTAACTATGGCTACACCTTC. It yields the protein CASSPEGQGPNYGYTF.